Each of the 15 T cell receptor beta chains below was sequenced from the same sample in a study of radiation and T cells in renal cell carcinoma. Regarding time point: blood 4 weeks post-SBRT, at nephrectomy. Indicated treatment: 15 Gy SBRT to primary tumor, nephrectomy 4 weeks later. Sequencing was performed with immunoSEQ multiplex PCR; in TCRdb, only in-frame clones are kept and a portion is missing. The table includes about 86,000 clones, approximately 80% detected once. The sample was blood, taken from a patient whose treatment included radiotherapy and nephrectomy. Receptor source: a man aged 45 to 65 with renal cell carcinoma.

This chain connects TRBV6-4 to TRBJ2-3; 9 nucleotides align to TRBD2. Germline V lookup: CDR1 MRHNA, CDR2 SNTAGT. CDR3 size: 15 residues. The V segment lost 5 bases and the J segment 4 bases; nucleotides outside the gene matches: 7. CDR3 sequence reads: CASSLMAGGPDTQYF. The DNA of the CDR3 is TGTGCCAGCAGTCTAATGGCGGGAGGGCCAGATACGCAGTATTTT.

The chain has TRBV6-1 and TRBJ1-1; no clear D. V was cut by 4 bases and J by 0 bases, with 6 bases left in between. This CDR3 has 13 residues. Germline V gene lookup returns CDR1 MNHNS and CDR2 SASEGT. CDR3: CASSVLMNTEAFF. CDR3 sequence (DNA): TGTGCCAGCAGTGTTCTCATGAACACTGAAGCTTTCTTT.

The J gene is TRBJ2-2, the V gene TRBV10-1; unclear D gene. The CDR3 runs to 13 residues. Germline CDR1 is WNHNN and CDR2 is SYGVQD (reference sequence). Trimming pared 3 bases from V and 2 bases from J, leaving 4 bases between. DNA for the CDR3: TGCGCCAGCAGTGACAGTAACACCGGGGAGCTGTTTTTT. Its protein product is CASSDSNTGELFF.

V and J are TRBV10-3 and TRBJ2-1; 7 nucleotides align to TRBD1. Germline V gene lookup returns CDR1 ENHRY and CDR2 SYGVKD. This CDR3 contains 15 residues. Trimming at V came to 5 bases and at J to 1 base, leaving 5 bases not matched to a gene. CDR3 sequence: CAISYQQGSYNEQFF. The DNA for the CDR3 is TGTGCCATCAGTTATCAACAGGGGTCCTACAATGAGCAGTTCTTC.

The V call is TRBV6-6, the J call TRBJ2-1; 11 nucleotides line up with TRBD2. Germline V CDR1 and CDR2: MNHNY, SVGAGI (reference sequence). The CDR3 has 14 residues. V was pared by 5 bases and J by 4 bases, with 1 base of the junction left unmatched. DNA of the CDR3: TGTGCCAGCAGTCCTAGCGGGGGGTACAATGAGCAGTTCTTC. As protein: CASSPSGGYNEQFF.

The genes are TRBV27 and TRBJ2-1; perhaps TRBD2 as D (5 bases). This CDR3 is built from 16 residues. The V and J ends lost 1 base and 0 bases respectively, with 10 bases between them. The V gene's germline CDR1 is MNHEY and CDR2 SMNVEV (reference sequence). The CDR3 protein is CASSLYPGSSYNEQFF. As DNA, the CDR3 is TGTGCCAGCAGTTTATATCCGGGGAGCTCCTACAATGAGCAGTTCTTC.

The chain couples TRBV7-2 to TRBJ1-1; D is unclear. The CDR3 runs to 15 residues. Per the germline V gene, CDR1 is SGHTA and CDR2 is FQGNSA. The V gene lost 1 base and the J gene lost 1 base, with 10 bases spanning the gap. The CDR3 sequence: CASSLVADGNTEAFF. The CDR3 region has the DNA TGTGCCAGCAGCTTAGTGGCAGACGGGAACACTGAAGCTTTCTTT.

In its sample, this clone was seen once. The chain combines TRBV2 with TRBJ2-7, with TRBD1 identical over 9 bases. Germline CDR1 reads SNHLY; CDR2 reads FYNNEI. V was clipped by 8 bases and J by 3 bases; unmatched bases: 5. This CDR3 comprises 13 residues. CDR3 nucleotide sequence: TGTGCCAGCGCGGGGACAGGGAGCTACGAGCAGTACTTC. It translates to CASAGTGSYEQYF.

V gene TRBV5-4 combines with J gene TRBJ2-7; perhaps TRBD1 as D (5 bases). This CDR3 comprises 15 residues. From germline, CDR1 is SGHNT and CDR2 YYREEE (reference sequence). The germline V and J ends were trimmed by 4 bases and 1 base, with 15 bases remaining between them. CDR3 protein: CASSLGLYGSYEQYF. In nucleotides, the CDR3 is TGTGCCAGCAGCCTGGGGCTTTATGGGTCCTACGAGCAGTACTTC.

The gene calls are TRBV9 and TRBJ2-3, with 14 positions matching TRBD2. The J segment lost 10 bases and the V segment lost 1 base, leaving 8 bases of the junction unmatched. The CDR3 spans 16 residues. Germline loops: CDR1 SGDLS, CDR2 YYNGEE. The CDR3 DNA reads TGTGCCAGCAGCGTATATGGGGGACTAGCGGGAGAGGCGCAGTATTTT. Translation: CASSVYGGLAGEAQYF.

The DNA of the CDR3 is TGCGCCAGCAGCCAAAACGTAGTCGGGGACAGCTTTTCCTATGGCTACACCTTC. Amino acids: CASSQNVVGDSFSYGYTF. The rearrangement joins TRBV4-1 to TRBJ1-2; TRBD1 agrees at 7 bases. The CDR3 is made up of 18 amino acids. The germline CDR1 and CDR2 sequences are MGHRA and YSYEKL. Trimming took 2 bases from V and 4 from J; bases not matched to a gene: 16.

This chain joins TRBV29-1 and TRBJ1-2; D remains unclear. Trimming removed 1 base at V and 4 bases at J, with 7 bases between. The CDR3 is made up of 12 amino acids. The germline gives CDR1 SQVTM, CDR2 ANQGSEA. The CDR3 nucleotides read TGCAGCGTTGAAGGCAACACCTATGGCTACACCTTC. Encoded protein: CSVEGNTYGYTF. Drawing the rest from reference TRBV29-1 and TRBJ1-2, the complete variable domain is SAVISQKPSRDICQRGTSLTIQCQVDSQVTMMFWYRQQPGQSLTLIATANQGSEATYESGFVIDKFPISRPNLTFSTLTVSNMSPEDSSIYLCSVEGNTYGYTFGSGTRLTVV.

This clone was found once. V usage is TRBV6-1 and J usage is TRBJ1-2; D remains unclear. Looked up from germline, CDR1 is MNHNS and CDR2 is SASEGT. The CDR3 consists of 13 residues. Trimming shortened V by 4 bases and J by 8 bases, and 14 bases separated the two germline ends. CDR3 protein: CASSAVDRGGYTF. CDR3 nucleotides: TGTGCCAGCAGTGCAGTGGACCGAGGGGGCTACACCTTC.

The genes are TRBV2 and TRBJ2-3; D is unclear. Germline CDR1 SNHLY, CDR2 FYNNEI. The V gene lost 6 bases and the J gene lost 8 bases, with 9 bases spanning the gap. The CDR3 spans 11 residues. CDR3 loop: CASRRQATQYF. The CDR3 DNA reads TGTGCCAGCAGGCGCCAGGCTACGCAGTATTTT.

This clone showed up just once. V usage is TRBV6-5 and J usage is TRBJ2-7; TRBD2 might be the D (5 bases). The CDR3 is 15 residues long. The germline CDR1 and CDR2 sequences are MNHEY and SVGAGI. Trimming removed 0 bases at V and 2 bases at J, with 11 bases between. CDR3 DNA: TGTGCCAGCAGTTACTCGTTGCGGGTCACCTACGAGCAGTACTTC. Translation gives CASSYSLRVTYEQYF.